One T cell receptor (beta chain) is described in this entry. The antigen is unknown. RNA transcripts provided the template for amplifying TCR beta CDR3 regions. Amplification began with first-round RT-PCR using HTBI primers, then second-round multiplex PCR was performed. From the multiplex PCR reads, TCRdb called clonotypes with MiXCR, one entry per CDR3 protein. Of 600,000 to 650,000 distinct CDR3 sequences detected, over 20% appear once; the ten largest clones hold more than 5.5%. This entry comes from a study of Graves' ophthalmopathy and Graves' hyperthyroidism. Germline lookup yields CDR1 SGHKS and CDR2 YYEKEE (reference sequence). The germline V and J ends were trimmed by 4 bases and 0 bases, with 13 bases remaining between them. This CDR3 is 16 amino acids long. Study-level findings and limits: Researchers report that a 13-signature model separated ophthalmopathy from stable hyperthyroidism, posting less than 90% sensitivity and around 80% specificity.

The specimen sequenced was peripheral blood. The chain combines TRBV5-5 with TRBJ2-2; D remains ambiguous. This clonotype was sampled from a woman between 18 and 29 years old with stable Graves' hyperthyroidism. Some clones in this sample may be carry-over from other donors' samples. The CDR3 DNA is TGTGCCAGCAGCCTGGGGTCAGTGACGAACACCGGGGAGCTGTTTTTT. This encodes CASSLGSVTNTGELFF.